This paragraph reports one T cell receptor (beta chain). The sample comes from a study of blood T cell repertoires in COVID-19. Germline assignment: CDR1 KGHSH and CDR2 LQKENI. Deletions cut 6 bases from V and 4 bases from J, with 16 bases between. The CDR3 has 14 residues. Profiling relied on immunoSEQ multiplex PCR, and the TCRdb table lists in-frame clones only, not all of them. The sample lists about 210,000 clones, 84% seen once, with approximately 8% in the top ten. The clonotype was recovered from a woman between 50 and 59 years old with active or convalescent COVID-19. The chain carries TRBV18 and TRBJ2-7; possible D gene TRBD1, 6 bases. The sequenced sample was peripheral blood. CDR3 loop: CASSSQGSYYEQYF. The CDR3, as DNA: TGTGCCAGCTCGTCACAGGGCTCGTATTACGAGCAGTACTTC.